This section outlines one T cell receptor (beta chain) sequence together with its context. There is no known antigen for this receptor. It has no much larger one-base neighbor in the sample; base qualities were not kept. This entry is derived from a study of blood T cells in healthy people across ages (dated by TCRdb to between 2014 and 2017). About the investigation overall: Template switching captured roughly one uniquely barcoded TCR beta cDNA molecule per two T cells in model experiments. To avoid experimental bias, donors of different ages were randomly spread across the sequencing lanes. To track age-related changes in TCR beta repertoire diversity, the study relied on deep sequencing normalized with unique cDNA molecular identifiers. For two donors (one aged 18 to 30 and one aged 80 or older), the study analyzed two additional independent replicas of 1 million unique cDNA reads from the same blood draw. The donors were divided into four age groups: young (average about 15 years), middle-aged (about 40), aged (about 60) and long-lived (roughly 86).

Preparation of the library involved 5' RACE. TCRdb lists the instrument as Illumina HiSeq 2500. The second PCR ran for roughly 7 to 11 cycles and used a J-beta primer mix along with a sample-barcoded 5' primer. A unique molecular identifier was introduced onto each TCR beta cDNA molecule by a template-switch 5' adaptor carrying 12 random nucleotides. At least 2.5 million CDR3-containing paired-end reads were obtained from each sample. All of the RNA was converted into first-strand cDNA using the Mint cDNA synthesis kit, with a TRBC-specific oligonucleotide serving as the primer. Following uracil-DNA glycosylase treatment, all cDNA underwent a first 18-cycle PCR with the universal primers M1SS and BC2_uni_R. The original methods were these. For normalization, 1 million high-quality reads, each with a distinct molecular identifier, were randomly selected from each sample. Instead of being binned into consensus sequences, reads that shared molecular identifiers were thrown out. MiTCR, with a Q25 quality threshold and the strictest error-elimination algorithm, was used for CDR3 identification, clonotype clustering and error correction. A nonparametric unseen species model using Euler transformation provided a lower-bound estimate of total TCR beta diversity. TCRdb took the public reads, trimmed them with fastp at Q25, ran MiXCR for clone calling and kept in-frame beta chains. CDR3 protein duplicates are merged, each entry listing the most common genes and DNA. The V and J calls were not made by the authors but by TCRdb's processing. The sample data list roughly 700,000 distinct CDR3 sequences, and roughly 50% of these were observed just once. 30% to 35% of the sample lies in the top ten.

Systemically healthy Caucasian individuals from Russia, 39 in total and aged about 6 to 95 years, were included as donors. Each donor gave ten milliliters of peripheral blood, collected into EDTA-treated Vacutainer tubes. Ficoll-Paque density-gradient centrifugation was used to isolate PBMCs, with at least 6.5 million per sample. Total RNA, at least 6 micrograms per sample, was extracted from PBMCs with Trizol reagent. For every donor, an aliquot of PBMCs went through flow cytometry to measure the percentages of naive CD45RAhigh/CD27high T cells. Findings and caveats that apply to the study as a whole: The percentage of naive T cells measured by flow cytometry correlated strongly with observed TCR beta diversity. Compared with the aged group, the long-lived group had more naive CD4+ T cells, fewer expanded clones and increased TCR diversity, suggesting age selection. As age increased, observed TCR beta diversity per million T cells dropped in a roughly linear way, and a significant reduction was already evident by age about 40. Estimates of total diversity based on one million sequenced T cells were considered lower bounds and underestimates. Bulk unsorted PBMC profiling prevented conclusive comparison of naive and antigen-experienced compartments. Because donor CMV infection status was unknown, age-related changes in expanded clonotypes were potentially confounded.

The origin of this receptor is a woman aged 60-70 years in good health. Sample: blood.

CDR3 sequence: CASSSTSADEQFF. The DNA is as follows: TGCGCCAGCAGCTCGACTAGCGCCGATGAGCAGTTCTTC. The rearranged segments are TRBV5-1 and TRBJ2-1; TRBD2 lines up with 8 middle nucleotides. The CDR3 goes from the cysteine to the phenylalanine over 13 residues. Solely the CDR3 DNA is kept, with 39 bases framed from the first base. Looking up the germline V gene yields CDR1 SGHRS and CDR2 YFSETQ. Here V drops 3 bases and J drops 8 bases, and the junction holds 4 bases not matched to any gene.